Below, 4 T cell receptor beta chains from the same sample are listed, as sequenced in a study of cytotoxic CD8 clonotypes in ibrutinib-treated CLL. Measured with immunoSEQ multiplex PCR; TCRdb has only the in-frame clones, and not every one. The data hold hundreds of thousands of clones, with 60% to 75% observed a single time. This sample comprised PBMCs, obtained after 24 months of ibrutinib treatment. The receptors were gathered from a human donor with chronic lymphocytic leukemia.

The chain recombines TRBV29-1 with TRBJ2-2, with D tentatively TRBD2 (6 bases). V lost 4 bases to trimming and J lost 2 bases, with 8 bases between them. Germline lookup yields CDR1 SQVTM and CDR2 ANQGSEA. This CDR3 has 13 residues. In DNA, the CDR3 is TGCAGCGTTGGGGACTTCAACACCGGGGAGCTGTTTTTT. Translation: CSVGDFNTGELFF.

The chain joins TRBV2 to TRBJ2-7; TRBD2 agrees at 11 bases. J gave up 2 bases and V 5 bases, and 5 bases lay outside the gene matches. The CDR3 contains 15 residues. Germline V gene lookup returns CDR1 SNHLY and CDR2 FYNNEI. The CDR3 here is CASSIGTSGTYEQYF. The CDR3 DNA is TGTGCCAGCAGTATTGGGACTAGCGGAACCTACGAGCAGTACTTC.

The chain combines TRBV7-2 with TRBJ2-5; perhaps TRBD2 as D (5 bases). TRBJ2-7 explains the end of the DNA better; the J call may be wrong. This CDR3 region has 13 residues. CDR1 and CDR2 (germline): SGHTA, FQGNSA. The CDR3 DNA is TGTGCCAGCAGCCACGGACTGTTCTACGAGCAGTACTTC. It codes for CASSHGLFYEQYF.

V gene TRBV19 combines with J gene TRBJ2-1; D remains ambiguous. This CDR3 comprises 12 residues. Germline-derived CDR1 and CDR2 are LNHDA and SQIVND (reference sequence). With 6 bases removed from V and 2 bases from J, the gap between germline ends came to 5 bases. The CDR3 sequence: CASSQTYNEQFF. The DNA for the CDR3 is TGTGCCAGTAGCCAAACCTACAATGAGCAGTTCTTC.